These 2 T cell receptor beta chains originate from one sample sequenced in a study of cytomegalovirus exposure and HLA in healthy donors. The PCR ran on 60 Vbeta and 13 Jbeta primers. The repertoire was sequenced with immunoSEQ multiplex PCR; TCRdb's copy has only in-frame clones and lacks some. This repertoire includes 150,000 to 200,000 clones. Sequencing was carried out using PBMCs. These receptor sequences come from a man younger than 45 in good health and CMV-seronegative.

The chain couples TRBV11-3 to TRBJ1-1, with D possibly TRBD1 on 5 matching bases. V shed 3 bases and J shed 4 bases, with 9 bases lying between them. The germline V gene has CDR1 SGHNT and CDR2 YENEEA. The CDR3 covers 13 residues. The CDR3 here is CASSLTGGTEAFF. Written as DNA, the CDR3 is TGTGCCAGCAGCTTGACGGGGGGCACTGAAGCTTTCTTT. The full variable domain, in which reference TRBV11-3 and TRBJ1-1 provide the parts outside the CDR3, is EAGVVQSPRYKIIEKKQPVAFWCNPISGHNTLYWYLQNLGQGPELLIRYENEEAVDDSQLPKDRFSAERLKGVDSTLKIQPAELGDSAVYLCASSLTGGTEAFFGQGTRLTVV.

The chain employs TRBV6-1 and TRBJ1-3; 7 nucleotides match TRBD1. The trim removed 2 bases at V and 3 bases at J, leaving 1 base unmatched. CDR1 is MNHNS, CDR2 SASEGT, per germline. The CDR3 spans 14 residues. CDR3 region: CASSEQGDGNTIYF. CDR3 sequence (DNA): TGTGCCAGCAGTGAACAGGGGGATGGAAACACCATATATTTT.